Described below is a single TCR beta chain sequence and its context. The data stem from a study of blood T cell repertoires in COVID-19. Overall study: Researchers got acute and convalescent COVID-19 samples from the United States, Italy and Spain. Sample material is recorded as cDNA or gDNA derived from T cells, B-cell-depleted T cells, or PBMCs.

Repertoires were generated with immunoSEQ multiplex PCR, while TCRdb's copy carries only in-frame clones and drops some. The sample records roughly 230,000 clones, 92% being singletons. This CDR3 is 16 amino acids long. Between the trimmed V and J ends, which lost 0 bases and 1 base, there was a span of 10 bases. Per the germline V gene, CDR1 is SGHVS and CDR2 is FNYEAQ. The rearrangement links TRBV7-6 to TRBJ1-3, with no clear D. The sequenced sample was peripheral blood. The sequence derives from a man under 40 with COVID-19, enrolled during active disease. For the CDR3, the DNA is TGTGCCAGCAGCTTAGCGCTCGCAGGTTCTGGAAACACCATATATTTT. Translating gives CASSLALAGSGNTIYF.